The 21 T cell receptor beta chains given below trace back to one sample, sequenced in a study of OX40 agonist ivuxolimab in advanced cancers. Measured with immunoSEQ multiplex PCR; TCRdb has only the in-frame clones, and not every one. The repertoire holds tens of thousands of clones, around 85% seen once, with more than 13% in the top ten. The sequenced sample was CD4+ or CD8+ T cells sorted from blood, obtained in a trial of the OX40 agonist ivuxolimab. The receptors here all came from an adult with an advanced solid tumor such as melanoma, head and neck, liver or kidney cancer.

This clone was detected only a few times. The gene calls are TRBV27 and TRBJ1-1, with D possibly TRBD1 on 6 matching bases. The length of the CDR3 is 15 residues. Germline lookup yields CDR1 MNHEY and CDR2 SMNVEV (reference sequence). Deletions cut 4 bases from V and 1 base from J, with 13 bases between. In nucleotides, the CDR3 is TGTGCCAGCAGTTCGCCCAGGGGTAGGAACACTGAAGCTTTCTTT. Its protein product is CASSSPRGRNTEAFF.

Here the CDR3 reads CASSRQAGSGYGYTF. The CDR3 DNA follows: TGTGCCAGCTCACGACAAGCAGGGAGTGGTTATGGCTACACCTTC. The chain is built from TRBV18 and TRBJ1-2, with a tentative D call TRBD1 (5 bases). Trimming cost V 4 bases and J 5 bases, with 17 bases left between them. The CDR3 covers 15 residues. Per germline, CDR1 KGHSH and CDR2 LQKENI.

The table lists this clone with a count of one. Here the CDR3 reads CASRGGRPFF. CDR3 coding DNA: TGTGCCAGCAGGGGAGGGAGACCCTTCTTC. The chain links TRBV2 to TRBJ2-1; 7 positions match TRBD2. Losses at the gene ends were 6 bases for V and 16 bases for J; bases not matched to a gene: 6. In germline, CDR1 is SNHLY, CDR2 FYNNEI. CDR3 length: 10 residues.

This sequence joins TRBV18 and TRBJ2-7; D gene ambiguous. The V gene's germline CDR1 is KGHSH and CDR2 LQKENI. Trimming stripped 0 bases from V and 2 bases from J, with 8 bases between. The CDR3 is 14 amino acids. The CDR3 nucleotides read TGTGCCAGCTCACCACCCAGCGCCGCCTACGAGCAGTACTTC. Its protein product is CASSPPSAAYEQYF.

V gene TRBV10-2 combines with J gene TRBJ2-1; D may be TRBD1 or TRBD2 (5 bases each). CDR3 length: 16 amino acids. V was trimmed by 8 bases and J by 0 bases, leaving 17 bases between them. Looked up from germline, CDR1 is WSHSY and CDR2 is SAAADI. The CDR3 here is CASAEGRVRSYNEQFF. CDR3 sequence (DNA): TGCGCCAGCGCTGAGGGGCGCGTCCGCTCCTACAATGAGCAGTTCTTC.

This chain links TRBV28 with TRBJ1-6; D might be TRBD1 (6 bases). The CDR3 consists of 16 residues. Trimming removed 3 bases at V and 7 bases at J, with 16 bases between. The germline CDR1 and CDR2 sequences are MDHEN and SYDVKM. CDR3 residues: CASSFPRGDFNSPLHF. DNA of the CDR3: TGTGCCAGCAGTTTTCCGAGGGGGGACTTCAATTCACCCCTCCACTTT.

This sequence joins TRBV5-4 and TRBJ2-7, with 7 bases that match TRBD1. The CDR3 has 17 residues. The V gene's germline CDR1 is SGHNT and CDR2 YYREEE (reference sequence). V trimming: 3 bases; J trimming: 3 bases; junction bases outside the gene matches: 15. The CDR3 here is CASSSLLQDRPDYEQYF. The CDR3 DNA sequence: TGTGCCAGCAGCTCTCTTTTACAGGACAGGCCCGACTACGAGCAGTACTTC.

Notes on this clone: Other DNA sequences from this sample encode an identical CDR3 as well. The rearrangement uses TRBV28 and TRBJ1-2, with TRBD1 identical over 8 bases. The J segment lost 1 base and the V segment lost 5 bases, leaving 3 bases of the junction unmatched. The CDR3 is made up of 14 amino acids. Per germline, CDR1 MDHEN and CDR2 SYDVKM. The CDR3 reads CASSLGQGNYGYTF. Written as DNA, the CDR3 is TGTGCCAGCAGTCTCGGACAGGGTAACTATGGCTACACCTTC.

The rearrangement uses TRBV7-9 and TRBJ2-1, with TRBD2 matching 10 bases. The ends lost 6 bases at V and 6 bases at J; junction bases unmatched: 8. The CDR3 totals 15 residues. Germline values: CDR1 SEHNR, CDR2 FQNEAQ (reference sequence). The CDR3 sequence: CASRQGLAFGNEQFF. The CDR3 bases are TGTGCCAGCAGGCAGGGACTAGCGTTCGGCAATGAGCAGTTCTTC.

This chain joins TRBV2 and TRBJ2-7; perhaps TRBD2 as D (5 bases). The CDR3 length is 14 residues. V dropped 1 base and J dropped 6 bases, with 13 bases sitting between them. Germline CDR1 is SNHLY and CDR2 is FYNNEI. The chain's CDR3 is CASSEVGNWGEQYF. CDR3 DNA sequence: TGTGCCAGCAGTGAAGTCGGGAATTGGGGCGAGCAGTACTTC.

The chain joins TRBV27 to TRBJ2-6; a possible D gene is TRBD1 (5 bases). The V gene lost 7 bases and the J gene lost 2 bases, with 12 bases spanning the gap. Germline V CDR1 and CDR2: MNHEY, SMNVEV (reference sequence). The CDR3 has 15 amino acids. The CDR3 sequence: CASTQGRPGANVLTF. The DNA of the CDR3 is TGTGCCAGCACCCAGGGCAGACCTGGGGCCAACGTCCTGACTTTC.

The chain combines TRBV6-1 with TRBJ2-7, with TRBD2 as a possible D gene (6 bases). The V gene's germline CDR1 is MNHNS and CDR2 SASEGT. CDR3 length equals 14 residues. V dropped 5 bases and J dropped 2 bases, with 13 bases sitting between them. The CDR3 DNA reads as TGTGCCAGCAGTTTTCGGGGAGGTACCTACGAGCAGTACTTC. Its protein product is CASSFRGGTYEQYF.

V is TRBV28 and J is TRBJ1-1; 8 bases line up with TRBD1. V trimming: 4 bases; J trimming: 2 bases; junction bases outside the gene matches: 6. Germline V gene lookup returns CDR1 MDHEN and CDR2 SYDVKM. The CDR3 length is 15 residues. The DNA of the CDR3 is TGTGCCAGCAGTTGGACAGGGCTCATCAACACTGAAGCTTTCTTT. It is translated as CASSWTGLINTEAFF. Looking up the rest from reference TRBV28 and TRBJ1-1 gives the full variable domain: DVKVTQSSRYLVKRTGEKVFLECVQDMDHENMFWYRQDPGLGLRLIYFSYDVKMKEKGDIPEGYSVSREKKERFSLILESASTNQTSMYLCASSWTGLINTEAFFGQGTRLTVV.

This chain uses TRBV6-5 with TRBJ2-1; 10 bases agree with TRBD2. Trimming at V came to 5 bases and at J to 8 bases, leaving 6 bases not matched to a gene. Germline V lookup: CDR1 MNHEY, CDR2 SVGAGI. This CDR3 has 14 residues. The CDR3 region has the DNA TGTGCCAGCAGTCCTAGCGGGAGTATCGATGAGCAGTTCTTC. This encodes CASSPSGSIDEQFF.

The rearrangement links TRBV29-1 to TRBJ2-5; D may be TRBD2 (5 bases). CDR3 length: 14 residues. V lost 4 bases and J 5 bases, leaving 17 bases between the germline ends. Germline assignment: CDR1 SQVTM and CDR2 ANQGSEA. For the CDR3, the DNA is TGCAGCGTTGTCGAGGGAGTTCGGTCGGAGACCCAGTACTTC. Translated, it gives CSVVEGVRSETQYF.

The V and J genes are TRBV13 and TRBJ2-5, with D perhaps being TRBD1 or TRBD2 (6 bases each). Germline V gene data show CDR1 as PRHDT and CDR2 as FYEKMQ (reference sequence). The V gene lost 5 bases and the J gene lost 1 base, with 17 bases spanning the gap. The length of the CDR3 is 16 residues. The CDR3 protein is CASSPTEGEAQETQYF. The CDR3 bases are TGTGCCAGCAGCCCCACCGAGGGGGAGGCCCAAGAGACCCAGTACTTC.

This chain uses TRBV9 with TRBJ2-7; 8 bases match TRBD1. This CDR3 region has 15 residues. V dropped 4 bases and J dropped 3; count of bases not matched to a gene: 9. Germline values: CDR1 SGDLS, CDR2 YYNGEE. CDR3 sequence (DNA): TGTGCCAGCAGCTACGGACAGGGCGACCTCTACGAGCAGTACTTC. This codes for CASSYGQGDLYEQYF.

The rearrangement joins TRBV2 to TRBJ2-1; 8 bases line up with TRBD2. Germline V gene data show CDR1 as SNHLY and CDR2 as FYNNEI. This CDR3 is 16 amino acids long. V trimming: 2 bases; J trimming: 6 bases; junction bases outside the gene matches: 9. This CDR3 reads CASSEITGGERNEQFF. In DNA form, the CDR3 reads TGTGCCAGCAGTGAAATTACGGGAGGGGAACGCAATGAGCAGTTCTTC.

The V gene is TRBV5-4, the J gene TRBJ1-6; D gene ambiguous. V was cut by 4 bases and J by 4 bases, with 12 bases left in between. The CDR3 is made up of 15 amino acids. Germline CDR1 SGHNT, CDR2 YYREEE (reference sequence). The CDR3 is CASSGKTGYNSPLHF. DNA for the CDR3: TGTGCCAGCAGCGGAAAAACGGGATATAATTCACCCCTCCACTTT.

The chain recombines TRBV27 with TRBJ2-7; 7 bases agree with TRBD1. CDR3 length: 15 amino acids. Germline trimming cut 4 bases from V and 2 bases from J; bases unmatched to any gene: 8. CDR1 MNHEY and CDR2 SMNVEV come from the germline V gene (reference sequence). The CDR3: CASSYSTGAPYEQYF. CDR3 coding DNA: TGTGCCAGCAGTTATTCAACAGGGGCCCCCTACGAGCAGTACTTC.

V is TRBV11-2 and J is TRBJ1-5, with a tentative D call TRBD1 (5 bases). The V gene lost 0 bases and the J gene lost 4 bases, with 13 bases spanning the gap. Per germline, CDR1 SGHAT and CDR2 FQNNGV. This CDR3 has 16 residues. The CDR3 here is CASSLEGMGGNQPQHF. The CDR3, as DNA: TGTGCCAGCAGCTTAGAAGGGATGGGGGGGAATCAGCCCCAGCATTTT.